Listed here are 21 T cell receptor beta chains from one sample, sequenced in a study of early T cells in non-severe SARS-CoV-2 infection. MiXCR was run by TCRdb on the 5' RACE reads, yielding one entry per CDR3 protein. The sample includes 50,000 to 65,000 distinct CDR3 sequences, around 19% of them seen just once. This sample comprised whole blood, obtained at baseline. Receptors were obtained from an adult who was a healthcare worker with PCR-confirmed SARS-CoV-2 infection or an uninfected control (not recorded which).

In this sample, this clonotype turned up a few times. CDR3 in DNA: TGCAGTGCTAGAGATCTCGGCGGGAGGGCAGATACGCAGTATTTT. It codes for CSARDLGGRADTQYF. V gene TRBV20-1 combines with J gene TRBJ2-3; 9 bases match TRBD2. V was clipped by 0 bases and J by 4 bases; unmatched bases: 5. Germline V gives CDR1 DFQATT, CDR2 SNEGSKA (reference sequence). CDR3 length: 15 amino acids.

This chain uses TRBV28 with TRBJ2-3; a weak D match, TRBD2 (5 bases). The V gene lost 5 bases and the J gene lost 4 bases, with 16 bases spanning the gap. CDR3 size: 15 residues. Germline CDR1 and CDR2: MDHEN and SYDVKM. For the CDR3, the DNA is TGTGCCAGCAGTCCGGTGGGCAGGCGGGCAGATACGCAGTATTTT. This gives the protein CASSPVGRRADTQYF.

The rearrangement joins TRBV2 to TRBJ1-5; D might be TRBD1 (5 bases). This CDR3 has 14 residues. Germline CDR1 and CDR2: SNHLY and FYNNEI. The V and J ends lost 6 bases and 0 bases respectively, with 9 bases between them. The CDR3 region is CASSLDSSNQPQHF. As DNA, the CDR3 is TGTGCCAGCAGCCTCGACAGTAGCAATCAGCCCCAGCATTTT.

This clonotype was counted only a few times. The CDR3 protein is CASSLEGLALYNEQFF. The CDR3 DNA is TGTGCCAGCAGCTTAGAAGGACTAGCGCTTTACAATGAGCAGTTCTTC. This chain connects TRBV7-9 to TRBJ2-1, with TRBD2 matching 9 bases. V dropped 1 base and J dropped 4; count of bases not matched to a gene: 5. From germline, CDR1 is SEHNR and CDR2 FQNEAQ (reference sequence). The CDR3 totals 16 residues.

Written as DNA, the CDR3 is TGTGCCAGCAGTCCGGACATCGGCGAGCAGTACTTC. It encodes CASSPDIGEQYF. The chain links TRBV6-5 to TRBJ2-7, with a possible D match to TRBD1 (5 bases). The CDR3 consists of 12 residues. V was pared by 5 bases and J by 6 bases, with 11 bases between. Germline-derived CDR1 and CDR2 are MNHEY and SVGAGI.

The chain recombines TRBV29-1 with TRBJ2-2, with TRBD1 matching 8 bases. The length of the CDR3 is 15 residues. The V and J ends lost 4 bases and 6 bases, in that order; junction bases with no gene match: 10. Germline V lookup: CDR1 SQVTM, CDR2 ANQGSEA. The CDR3 coding sequence is TGCAGCGTTGGGGGACAGGCTGGGAAGGCCGGGGAGCTGTTTTTT. It codes for CSVGGQAGKAGELFF.

In its sample, this clonotype was seen a few times. The gene calls are TRBV14 and TRBJ2-1; 12 nucleotides match TRBD2. The CDR3 extends over 15 amino acids. CDR1 is SGHDN and CDR2 is FVKESK in the germline V gene. The J segment lost 6 bases and the V segment lost 1 base, leaving 1 base of the junction unmatched. The CDR3 reads CASSQGTSGINEQFF. In nucleotides, the CDR3 is TGTGCCAGCAGCCAAGGGACTAGCGGGATCAATGAGCAGTTCTTC.

At least ten counts were recorded for this clonotype. J is TRBJ2-1 and V is TRBV9; 8 nucleotides agree with TRBD2. This CDR3 is 16 amino acids long. Trimming at V came to 4 bases and at J to 6 bases, leaving 12 bases not matched to a gene. Germline values: CDR1 SGDLS, CDR2 YYNGEE. The CDR3 DNA sequence: TGTGCCAGCAGCCCGAGCGGGAGTCGGGACTTCAATGAGCAGTTCTTC. The encoded protein is CASSPSGSRDFNEQFF.

The J gene is TRBJ2-7, the V gene TRBV6-2 or TRBV6-3, with TRBD2 matching over 10 bases. This CDR3 comprises 15 residues. With V trimmed by 6 bases and J by 3 bases, 8 bases remained unmatched. Germline CDR1 is MNHEY and CDR2 is SVGEGT. The CDR3 here is CASSPGLAVIYEQYF. The DNA of the CDR3 is TGTGCCAGCAGCCCCGGACTAGCGGTTATCTACGAGCAGTACTTC.

This clonotype appeared a few times. The chain uses TRBV7-8 and TRBJ1-2, with a possible D match to TRBD1 (5 bases). Germline-derived CDR1 and CDR2 are SGHVS and FQNEAQ. Deletions cut 3 bases from V and 5 bases from J, with 16 bases between. This CDR3 is 15 amino acids long. Written as DNA, the CDR3 is TGTGCCAGCAGCTTCTCAACGGGGACTTCTTATGGCTACACCTTC. It codes for CASSFSTGTSYGYTF.

This clonotype was counted ten times or more. The gene calls are TRBV29-1 and TRBJ2-7; D possibly corresponds to TRBD1 (6 bases). The CDR3 has 12 amino acids. The germline CDR1 and CDR2 sequences are SQVTM and ANQGSEA. Trimming pared 2 bases from V and 3 bases from J, leaving 8 bases between. The CDR3 protein is CSVEPGDYEQYF. DNA of the CDR3: TGCAGCGTTGAACCAGGGGACTACGAGCAGTACTTC.

This chain links TRBV11-2 with TRBJ2-1; no clear D gene. CDR3 length: 11 amino acids. CDR1 is SGHAT and CDR2 is FQNNGV in the germline V gene. Trimming stripped 1 base from V and 8 bases from J, with 3 bases between. The CDR3 region has the DNA TGTGCCAGCAGCTTAGTATATGAGCAGTTCTTC. Translating gives CASSLVYEQFF.

In nucleotides, the CDR3 is TGTGCCAGCAGTTCCGTCACAGGGACCGGGGAGCTGTTTTTT. Its protein product is CASSSVTGTGELFF. This chain connects TRBV6-5 to TRBJ2-2, with a possible D match to TRBD1 (6 bases). Trimming took off 4 bases at V and 5 bases at J, with 11 bases between the two ends. The CDR3 has 14 residues. Germline assignment: CDR1 MNHEY and CDR2 SVGAGI.

This clonotype was picked up one time. The chain uses TRBV6-6 and TRBJ2-7, with unresolved D. Germline loops: CDR1 MNHNY, CDR2 SVGAGI (reference sequence). CDR3 length: 12 residues. V gave up 0 bases and J gave up 7 bases, with 7 bases separating them. The CDR3, as DNA: TGTGCCAGCAGTTACTCTAAGGTAGAGCAGTACTTC. This encodes CASSYSKVEQYF.

The chain joins TRBV18 to TRBJ1-5; no firm D call. The CDR3 is 13 residues long. The V gene's germline CDR1 is KGHSH and CDR2 LQKENI. V dropped 2 bases and J dropped 4 bases, with 6 bases sitting between them. CDR3 region: CASSPSGNQPQHF. DNA of the CDR3: TGTGCCAGCTCACCATCGGGAAATCAGCCCCAGCATTTT.

This chain uses TRBV20-1 with TRBJ1-5; the D gene is possibly TRBD1 (5 bases). The germline V and J ends were trimmed by 6 bases and 0 bases, with 12 bases remaining between them. From germline, CDR1 is DFQATT and CDR2 SNEGSKA (reference sequence). There are 14 residues in the CDR3. The CDR3 reads CSASLGDSNQPQHF. As DNA, the CDR3 is TGCAGTGCAAGTCTGGGGGATAGCAATCAGCCCCAGCATTTT.

This clonotype was seen at least ten times. V and J are TRBV20-1 and TRBJ2-1; the match to TRBD2 covers 14 bases. Per the germline V gene, CDR1 is DFQATT and CDR2 is SNEGSKA (reference sequence). The junction had 15 bases not matched to a gene; V was cut back by 2 bases and J by 9 bases. The CDR3 sequence is 18 residues long. The chain's CDR3 is CSARSGLAGVRLGSEQFF. The CDR3 DNA reads TGCAGTGCTAGATCGGGACTAGCGGGAGTCCGTCTTGGTAGTGAGCAGTTCTTC.

In its sample, this clonotype was seen many times. The genes are TRBV7-6 and TRBJ2-3, with D possibly TRBD2 on 7 matching bases. Germline V gene data show CDR1 as SGHVS and CDR2 as FNYEAQ. This CDR3 comprises 16 residues. Between the trimmed V and J ends, which lost 6 bases and 2 bases, there was a span of 18 bases. CDR3 loop: CASSPFDGGATDTQYF. The CDR3 DNA sequence: TGTGCCAGCAGTCCTTTCGATGGGGGGGCCACAGATACGCAGTATTTT.

The rearrangement joins TRBV6-6 to TRBJ2-1; 10 nucleotides agree with TRBD1. V shed 5 bases, J shed 8 bases, and the junction held 9 bases outside the gene matches. CDR1 is MNHNY, CDR2 SVGAGI, per germline (reference sequence). The CDR3 contains 15 residues. CDR3 in amino acids: CASSPGTGEAHEQFF. For the CDR3, the DNA is TGTGCCAGCAGTCCCGGGACAGGGGAGGCCCATGAGCAGTTCTTC.

This clonotype was picked up many times. The chain has TRBV12-3 or TRBV12-4 and TRBJ1-1; TRBD1 is a possible D gene (6 bases). This CDR3 is 15 amino acids long. V was pared by 3 bases and J by 2 bases, with 13 bases between. CDR3 loop: CASSFLTGVNTEAFF. In nucleotides, the CDR3 is TGTGCCAGCAGTTTTTTGACAGGCGTTAACACTGAAGCTTTCTTT.

A few counts support this clonotype. The chain recombines TRBV11-2 with TRBJ1-6; possibly TRBD1 for D (6 bases). The V gene's germline CDR1 is SGHAT and CDR2 FQNNGV. V lost 0 bases and J lost 7, with 19 bases in between. This CDR3 is 18 amino acids long. Here the CDR3 reads CASSLEPPTSGGNSPLHF. CDR3 sequence (DNA): TGTGCCAGCAGCTTAGAACCCCCGACATCCGGGGGCAATTCACCCCTCCACTTT.